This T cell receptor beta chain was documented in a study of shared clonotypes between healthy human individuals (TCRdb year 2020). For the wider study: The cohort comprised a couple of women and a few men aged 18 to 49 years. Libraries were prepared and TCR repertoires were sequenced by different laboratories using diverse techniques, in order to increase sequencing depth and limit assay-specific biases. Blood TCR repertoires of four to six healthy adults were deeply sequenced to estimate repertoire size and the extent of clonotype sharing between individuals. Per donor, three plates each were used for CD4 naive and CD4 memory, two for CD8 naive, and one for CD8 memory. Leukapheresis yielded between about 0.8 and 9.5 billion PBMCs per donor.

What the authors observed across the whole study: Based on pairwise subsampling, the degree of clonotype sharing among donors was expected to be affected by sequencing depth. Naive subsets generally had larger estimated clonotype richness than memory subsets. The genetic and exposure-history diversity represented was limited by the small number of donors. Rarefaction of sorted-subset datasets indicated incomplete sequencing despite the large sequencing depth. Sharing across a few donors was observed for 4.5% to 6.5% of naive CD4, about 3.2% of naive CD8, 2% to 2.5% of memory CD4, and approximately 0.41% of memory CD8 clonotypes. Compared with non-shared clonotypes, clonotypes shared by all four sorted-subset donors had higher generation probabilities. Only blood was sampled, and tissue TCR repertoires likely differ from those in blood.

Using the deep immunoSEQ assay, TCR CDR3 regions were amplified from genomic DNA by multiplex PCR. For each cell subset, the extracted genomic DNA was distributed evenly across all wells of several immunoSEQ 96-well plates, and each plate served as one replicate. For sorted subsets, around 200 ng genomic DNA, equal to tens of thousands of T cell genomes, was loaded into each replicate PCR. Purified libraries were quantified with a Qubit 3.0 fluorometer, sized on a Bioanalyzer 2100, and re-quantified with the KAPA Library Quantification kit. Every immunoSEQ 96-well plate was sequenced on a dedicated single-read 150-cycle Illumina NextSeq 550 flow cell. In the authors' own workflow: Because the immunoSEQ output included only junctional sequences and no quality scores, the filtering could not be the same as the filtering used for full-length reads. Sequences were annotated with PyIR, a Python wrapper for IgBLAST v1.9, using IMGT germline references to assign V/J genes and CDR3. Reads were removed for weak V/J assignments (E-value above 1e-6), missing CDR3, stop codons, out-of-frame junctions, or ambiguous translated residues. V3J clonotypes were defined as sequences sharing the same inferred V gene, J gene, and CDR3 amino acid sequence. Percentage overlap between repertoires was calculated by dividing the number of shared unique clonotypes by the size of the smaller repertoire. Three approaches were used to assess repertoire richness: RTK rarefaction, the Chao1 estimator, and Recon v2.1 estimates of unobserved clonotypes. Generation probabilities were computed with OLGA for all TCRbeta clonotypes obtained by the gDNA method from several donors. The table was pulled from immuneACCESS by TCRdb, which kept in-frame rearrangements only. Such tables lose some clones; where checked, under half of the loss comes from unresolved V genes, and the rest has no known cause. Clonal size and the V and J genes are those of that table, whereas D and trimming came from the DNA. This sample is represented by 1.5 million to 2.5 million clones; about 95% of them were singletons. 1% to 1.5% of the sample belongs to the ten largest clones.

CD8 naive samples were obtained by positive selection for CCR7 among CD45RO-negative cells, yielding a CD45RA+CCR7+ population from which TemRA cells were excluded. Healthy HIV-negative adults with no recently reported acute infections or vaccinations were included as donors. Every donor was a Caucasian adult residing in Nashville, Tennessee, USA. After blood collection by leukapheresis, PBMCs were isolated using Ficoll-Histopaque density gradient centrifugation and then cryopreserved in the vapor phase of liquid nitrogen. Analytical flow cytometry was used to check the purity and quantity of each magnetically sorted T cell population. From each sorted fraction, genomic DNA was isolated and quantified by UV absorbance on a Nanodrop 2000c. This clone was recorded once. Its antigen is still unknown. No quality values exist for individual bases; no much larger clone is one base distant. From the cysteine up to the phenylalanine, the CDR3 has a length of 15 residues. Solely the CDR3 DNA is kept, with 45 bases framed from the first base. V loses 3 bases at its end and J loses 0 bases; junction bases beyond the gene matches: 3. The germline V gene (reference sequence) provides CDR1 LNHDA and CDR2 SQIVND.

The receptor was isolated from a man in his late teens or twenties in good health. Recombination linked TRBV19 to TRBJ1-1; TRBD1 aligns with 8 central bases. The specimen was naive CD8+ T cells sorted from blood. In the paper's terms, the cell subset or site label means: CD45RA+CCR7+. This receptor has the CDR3 CASSMGTGLNTEAFF. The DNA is TGTGCCAGTAGTATGGGGACAGGTCTGAACACTGAAGCTTTCTTT.